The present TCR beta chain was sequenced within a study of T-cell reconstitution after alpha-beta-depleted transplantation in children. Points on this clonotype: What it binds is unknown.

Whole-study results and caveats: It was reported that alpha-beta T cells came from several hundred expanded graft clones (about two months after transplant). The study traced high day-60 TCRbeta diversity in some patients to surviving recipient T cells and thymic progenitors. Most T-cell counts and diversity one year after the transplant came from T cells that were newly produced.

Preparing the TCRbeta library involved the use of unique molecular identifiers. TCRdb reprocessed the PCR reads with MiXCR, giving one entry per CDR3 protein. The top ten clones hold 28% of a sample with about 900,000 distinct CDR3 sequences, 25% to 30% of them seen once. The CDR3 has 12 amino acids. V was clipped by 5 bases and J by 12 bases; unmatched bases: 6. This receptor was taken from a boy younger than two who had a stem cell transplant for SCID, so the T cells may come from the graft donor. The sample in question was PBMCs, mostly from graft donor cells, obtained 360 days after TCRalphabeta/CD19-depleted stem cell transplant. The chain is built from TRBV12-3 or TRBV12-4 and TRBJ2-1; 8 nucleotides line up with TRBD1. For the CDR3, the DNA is TGTGCCAGCAGTCCCAGGGGGCCGGCGCAGTTCTTC. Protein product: CASSPRGPAQFF.